Below, 30 T cell receptor beta chains from the same sample are listed, as sequenced in a study of OX40 agonist ivuxolimab in advanced cancers. Clones were read by immunoSEQ multiplex PCR, and TCRdb kept only the in-frame ones, dropping some. The table lists 45,000 to 55,000 clones, around 85% of them singletons. Sequencing was performed on CD4+ or CD8+ T cells sorted from blood, taken in a trial of the OX40 agonist ivuxolimab. The receptors were gathered from an adult with an advanced solid tumor such as melanoma, head and neck, liver or kidney cancer.

The gene calls are TRBV4-3 and TRBJ2-1; no firm D call. The germline gives CDR1 LGHNA, CDR2 YSLEER. The length of the CDR3 is 15 residues. The V end lost 0 bases, the J end lost 1 base, and 7 bases lay between the germline ends. The CDR3 bases are TGCGCCAGCAGCCAAGATCCGGATTCCTACAATGAGCAGTTCTTC. Its translation is CASSQDPDSYNEQFF.

CDR3 DNA: TGCGCCAGCAGCCAAGATCAACGTAGGAGTCGAGCTTTCTTT. This sequence encodes CASSQDQRRSRAFF. This chain uses TRBV4-1 with TRBJ1-1; D gene ambiguous. The CDR3 contains 14 residues. CDR1 is MGHRA and CDR2 is YSYEKL in the germline V gene. The V gene lost 0 bases and the J gene lost 10 bases, with 15 bases spanning the gap.

V gene TRBV11-2 combines with J gene TRBJ2-5; 12 positions agree with TRBD2. Unmatched junction bases numbered 12, after V lost 5 bases and J lost 2 bases. The CDR3 runs to 18 residues. Germline V CDR1 and CDR2: SGHAT, FQNNGV. CDR3 nucleotides: TGTGCCAGCAGCCCACGACTAGCGGGAGAAAGAGTTCAAGAGACCCAGTACTTC. This sequence encodes CASSPRLAGERVQETQYF.

This clone was picked up one time. The V gene is TRBV7-2, the J gene TRBJ2-1; TRBD2 matches at 8 bases. Trimming removed 7 bases from V and 2 bases from J; junction bases left unmatched: 7. This CDR3 region has 15 residues. Germline lookup yields CDR1 SGHTA and CDR2 FQGNSA. This CDR3 is CASTLRGGAYNEQFF. CDR3 DNA sequence: TGTGCCAGCACCCTCCGGGGGGGCGCCTACAATGAGCAGTTCTTC.

The genes are TRBV4-2 and TRBJ2-2; no definite D call. V dropped 0 bases and J dropped 5 bases, with 4 bases sitting between them. CDR1 and CDR2 from the germline V gene are LGHNA and YNFKEQ. The CDR3 totals 13 residues. The CDR3: CASSQDPTGELFF. In nucleotides, the CDR3 is TGTGCCAGCAGCCAAGACCCAACCGGGGAGCTGTTTTTT.

The J gene is TRBJ2-3, the V gene TRBV7-8, with 8 bases identical to TRBD2. V lost 5 bases to trimming and J lost 5 bases; unmatched junction nucleotides: 15. CDR1 and CDR2 (germline): SGHVS, FQNEAQ. CDR3 length equals 17 residues. CDR3 region: CASSPTSPAGVEDTQYF. CDR3 DNA sequence: TGTGCCAGCAGCCCGACCTCACCAGCGGGAGTTGAAGATACGCAGTATTTT.

This chain connects TRBV28 to TRBJ2-3, with D tentatively TRBD1 (5 bases). V was trimmed by 2 bases and J by 2 bases, leaving 8 bases between them. Germline V gene sequence: CDR1 MDHEN, CDR2 SYDVKM. The CDR3 covers 14 residues. As DNA, the CDR3 is TGTGCCAGCAGTTTAGACAGCTACACAGATACGCAGTATTTT. This sequence encodes CASSLDSYTDTQYF.

V and J are TRBV27 and TRBJ1-5, with 7 bases lining up with TRBD1. Unmatched junction bases numbered 9, after V lost 6 bases and J lost 7 bases. The germline V gene has CDR1 MNHEY and CDR2 SMNVEV (reference sequence). The CDR3 totals 14 residues. This CDR3 is CASRATGVGQPQHF. The CDR3 DNA is TGTGCCAGCAGAGCTACAGGGGTGGGACAGCCCCAGCATTTT.

The table lists this clone with a count of one. The chain carries TRBV7-9 and TRBJ2-2; D gene uncertain. Germline loops: CDR1 SEHNR, CDR2 FQNEAQ (reference sequence). The CDR3 sequence is 14 residues long. The germline V and J ends were trimmed by 4 bases and 6 bases, with 12 bases remaining between them. The CDR3, as DNA: TGTGCCAGCAGCTCCGGCCGAGACGCCGGGGAGCTGTTTTTT. It is translated as CASSSGRDAGELFF.

This clone was seen only a few times. The rearrangement links TRBV10-1 to TRBJ1-2, with 7 nucleotides matching TRBD1. The CDR3 extends over 15 amino acids. Germline values: CDR1 WNHNN, CDR2 SYGVQD (reference sequence). Trimming removed 3 bases from V and 4 bases from J; junction bases left unmatched: 8. The CDR3 loop is CASSEGQVRGYGYTF. The CDR3 region has the DNA TGCGCCAGCAGTGAAGGACAGGTTAGAGGCTATGGCTACACCTTC.

This chain uses TRBV15 with TRBJ2-2; 9 positions agree with TRBD2. Germline V gives CDR1 LNHNV, CDR2 YYDKDF (reference sequence). The CDR3 runs 17 residues. Losses at the gene ends were 0 bases for V and 7 bases for J; bases not matched to a gene: 9. The CDR3 region has the DNA TGTGCCACCAGCAGAGATAGGCGGACTAGCGAGGGCGGGGAGCTGTTTTTT. As protein: CATSRDRRTSEGGELFF.

This chain links TRBV30 with TRBJ2-2; unclear D gene. Trimming shortened V by 0 bases and J by 11 bases, and 7 bases separated the two germline ends. The germline CDR1 and CDR2 sequences are GTSNPN and SVGIG (reference sequence). The CDR3 extends over 11 amino acids. CDR3 amino acids: CAWSVVGELFF. The CDR3 nucleotides read TGTGCCTGGAGTGTGGTCGGAGAGCTGTTTTTT.

This sequence joins TRBV5-8 and TRBJ2-3; unclear D gene. Germline lookup yields CDR1 SGHTS and CDR2 YDEGEE. Trimming stripped 6 bases from V and 4 bases from J, with 15 bases between. This CDR3 has 14 amino acids. CDR3 loop: CASNPWPGSDTQYF. The DNA of the CDR3 is TGTGCCAGCAACCCCTGGCCGGGCTCAGATACGCAGTATTTT.

CDR3 region: CASSSTGGSNQPQHF. As DNA, the CDR3 is TGCGCCAGCAGCTCAACAGGCGGGAGCAATCAGCCCCAGCATTTT. The V call is TRBV5-1, the J call TRBJ1-5; the D gene is possibly TRBD1 (5 bases). V lost 3 bases and J lost 1, with 11 bases in between. The CDR3 has 15 residues. CDR1 and CDR2 (germline): SGHRS, YFSETQ.

CDR3 sequence: CASSAYAGSPDIQYF. CDR3 sequence (DNA): TGTGCCAGCAGCGCCTACGCCGGCTCTCCGGACATTCAGTACTTC. The chain links TRBV6-4 to TRBJ2-4, with no clear D. Germline V gives CDR1 MRHNA, CDR2 SNTAGT. The V end lost 6 bases, the J end lost 8 bases, and 20 bases lay between the germline ends. This CDR3 is built from 15 residues.

In its sample, this clone was seen a few times. The V call is TRBV13, the J call TRBJ1-3; TRBD1 might be the D (5 bases). The CDR3 is 16 amino acids. From germline, CDR1 is PRHDT and CDR2 FYEKMQ (reference sequence). V shed 2 bases and J shed 0 bases, with 11 bases lying between them. As DNA, the CDR3 is TGTGCCAGCAGCTTACGTAAGGGGCGCTCTGGAAACACCATATATTTT. Its translation is CASSLRKGRSGNTIYF.

The chain employs TRBV30 and TRBJ2-5, with D possibly being TRBD1 or TRBD2 (5 bases each). Looked up from germline, CDR1 is GTSNPN and CDR2 is SVGIG (reference sequence). The CDR3 consists of 12 residues. V was shortened by 2 bases and J by 3 bases, with 7 bases between the two germline ends. The CDR3 sequence is CAWSRGEETQYF. CDR3 DNA sequence: TGTGCCTGGAGTCGAGGGGAAGAGACCCAGTACTTC.

The J gene is TRBJ2-2, the V gene TRBV5-4, with 16 bases that match TRBD2. CDR3 length equals 16 residues. V lost 3 bases, J lost 7 bases, and 3 bases stayed unmatched. In germline, CDR1 is SGHNT, CDR2 YYREEE (reference sequence). The CDR3: CASSSGTSGRGGELFF. CDR3 bases: TGTGCCAGCAGCTCCGGGACTAGCGGGAGGGGCGGGGAGCTGTTTTTT.

Here the CDR3 DNA reads TGTGCCAGCAGCTCCACAGGATCAACTAATGAAAAACTGTTTTTT. It encodes CASSSTGSTNEKLFF. The V call is TRBV7-9, the J call TRBJ1-4; D might be TRBD1 (5 bases). Trimming left V 4 bases short and J 0 bases short, with 9 bases between. CDR3 length equals 15 residues. Germline V lookup: CDR1 SEHNR, CDR2 FQNEAQ (reference sequence).

The J gene is TRBJ2-5, the V gene TRBV2, with TRBD1 as a possible D gene (6 bases). V lost 8 bases, J lost 5 bases, and 21 bases lay in between. CDR3 length: 15 amino acids. The germline V gene has CDR1 SNHLY and CDR2 FYNNEI. The CDR3 is CASCSTGLPGETQYF. CDR3 DNA: TGTGCCAGCTGCTCCACAGGGCTCCCTGGGGAGACCCAGTACTTC.

The sample holds one count of this clone. The rearrangement joins TRBV14 to TRBJ2-2; D is ambiguous. Germline-derived CDR1 and CDR2 are SGHDN and FVKESK. V lost 1 base, J lost 6 bases, and 3 bases lay in between. This CDR3 spans 12 amino acids. The CDR3 DNA is TGTGCCAGCAGCCAAGTTGCCGGGGAGCTGTTTTTT. Its translation is CASSQVAGELFF. The full variable domain, rest sourced from reference TRBV14 and TRBJ2-2, is EAGVTQFPSHSVIEKGQTVTLRCDPISGHDNLYWYRRVMGKEIKFLLHFVKESKQDESGMPNNRFLAERTGGTYSTLKVQPAELEDSGVYFCASSQVAGELFFGEGSRLTVL.

V and J are TRBV27 and TRBJ2-6; 10 bases agree with TRBD1. Losses at the gene ends were 6 bases for V and 1 base for J; bases not matched to a gene: 6. This CDR3 region has 17 residues. Germline-derived CDR1 and CDR2 are MNHEY and SMNVEV (reference sequence). The chain's CDR3 is CASRTGGALSGANVLTF. The CDR3 nucleotides read TGTGCCAGCAGGACAGGGGGCGCGTTGTCTGGGGCCAACGTCCTGACTTTC.

CDR3 residues: CASSLGEGRGSGYTF. CDR3 nucleotide sequence: TGTGCCAGCAGTTTAGGGGAGGGGAGGGGCTCTGGCTACACCTTC. This chain connects TRBV28 to TRBJ1-2; tentatively, D is TRBD1 (5 bases). CDR1 MDHEN and CDR2 SYDVKM come from the germline V gene. V dropped 2 bases and J dropped 7 bases, with 17 bases sitting between them. The CDR3 contains 15 residues.

The chain joins TRBV9 to TRBJ1-1, with 9 bases aligning to TRBD1. The CDR3 extends over 18 amino acids. V trimming: 2 bases; J trimming: 0 bases; junction bases outside the gene matches: 11. Germline values: CDR1 SGDLS, CDR2 YYNGEE. CDR3 in DNA: TGTGCCAGCAGCGTCCGACTCACAGGGGGCGGCTTGAACACTGAAGCTTTCTTT. Encoded protein: CASSVRLTGGGLNTEAFF.

This clone was found once. The V gene is TRBV9, the J gene TRBJ2-2; TRBD1 agrees at 9 bases. This CDR3 has 15 residues. CDR1 and CDR2 (germline): SGDLS, YYNGEE. J gave up 7 bases and V 3 bases, and 7 bases lay outside the gene matches. The CDR3 protein is CASSARDRVDGELFF. The CDR3 bases are TGTGCCAGCAGCGCCCGGGACAGGGTGGACGGGGAGCTGTTTTTT.

The chain uses TRBV5-4 and TRBJ2-7; D is possibly TRBD2 (6 bases). The CDR3 runs 14 residues. V lost 4 bases to trimming and J lost 3 bases, with 14 bases between them. CDR1 SGHNT and CDR2 YYREEE come from the germline V gene (reference sequence). CDR3 nucleotides: TGTGCCAGCAGCCCTACCGGGACTCACTACGAGCAGTACTTC. It yields the protein CASSPTGTHYEQYF.

V is TRBV29-1 and J is TRBJ1-2, with a tentative D call TRBD1 (5 bases). The germline V gene has CDR1 SQVTM and CDR2 ANQGSEA. V was shortened by 4 bases and J by 3 bases, with 21 bases between the two germline ends. The CDR3 has 16 amino acids. CDR3 protein: CSVGGLVDSDYYGYTF. DNA for the CDR3: TGCAGCGTTGGGGGGTTGGTTGACAGCGACTACTATGGCTACACCTTC.

Notes on this clone: Distinct nucleotide sequences in the sample also encode this CDR3. CDR3 region: CASSLVPGGDYGYTF. The DNA for the CDR3 is TGCGCCAGCAGCTTGGTTCCTGGGGGGGACTATGGCTACACCTTC. The chain combines TRBV5-1 with TRBJ1-2; weak D call: TRBD1 (5 bases). The CDR3 is 15 amino acids. V lost 0 bases, J lost 3 bases, and 12 bases lay in between. The germline CDR1 and CDR2 sequences are SGHRS and YFSETQ.

V gene TRBV18 combines with J gene TRBJ2-3, with D perhaps TRBD1 or TRBD2 (5 bases each). The CDR3 contains 15 residues. CDR1 and CDR2 (germline): KGHSH, LQKENI. Between the trimmed V and J ends, which lost 0 bases and 2 bases, there was a span of 9 bases. The CDR3 reads CASSPPPGATDTQYF. The CDR3 DNA follows: TGTGCCAGCTCACCACCGCCCGGGGCCACAGATACGCAGTATTTT.

The chain joins TRBV9 to TRBJ2-2, with D possibly being TRBD1 or TRBD2 (5 bases each). This CDR3 comprises 16 residues. V was cut by 2 bases and J by 5 bases, with 16 bases left in between. Germline CDR1 and CDR2: SGDLS and YYNGEE. The CDR3 DNA is TGTGCCAGCAGCGTGGCCCAGGGCCCGGGAACCGGGGAGCTGTTTTTT. Amino acids: CASSVAQGPGTGELFF.